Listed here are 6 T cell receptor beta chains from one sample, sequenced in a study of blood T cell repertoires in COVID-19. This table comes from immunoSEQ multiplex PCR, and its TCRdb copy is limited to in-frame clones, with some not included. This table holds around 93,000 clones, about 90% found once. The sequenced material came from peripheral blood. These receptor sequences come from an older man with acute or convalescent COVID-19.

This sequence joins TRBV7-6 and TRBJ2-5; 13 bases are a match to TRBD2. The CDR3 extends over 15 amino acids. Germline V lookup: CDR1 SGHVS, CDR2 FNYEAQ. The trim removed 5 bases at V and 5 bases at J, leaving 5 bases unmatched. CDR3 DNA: TGTGCCAGCAGCAGGACTAGCGGGAGCTGGGAGACCCAGTACTTC. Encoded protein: CASSRTSGSWETQYF.

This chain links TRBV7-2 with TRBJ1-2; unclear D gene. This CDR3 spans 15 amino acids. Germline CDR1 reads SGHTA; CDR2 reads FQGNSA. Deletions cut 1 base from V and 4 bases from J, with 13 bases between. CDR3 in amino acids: CASSLDLRETYGYTF. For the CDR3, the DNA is TGTGCCAGCAGCTTAGATTTGAGGGAGACCTATGGCTACACCTTC.

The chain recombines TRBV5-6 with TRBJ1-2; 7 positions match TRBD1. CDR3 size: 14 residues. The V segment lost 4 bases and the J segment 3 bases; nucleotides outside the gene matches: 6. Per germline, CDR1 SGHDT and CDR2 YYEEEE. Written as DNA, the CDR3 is TGTGCCAGCAGCCTCGGAGACAGGGACTATGGCTACACCTTC. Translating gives CASSLGDRDYGYTF.

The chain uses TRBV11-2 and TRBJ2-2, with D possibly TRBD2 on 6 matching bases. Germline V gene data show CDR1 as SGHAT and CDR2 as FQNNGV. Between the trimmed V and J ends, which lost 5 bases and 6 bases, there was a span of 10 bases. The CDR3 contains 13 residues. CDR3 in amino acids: CASSPGSAGELFF. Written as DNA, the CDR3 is TGTGCCAGCAGCCCCGGGAGCGCCGGGGAGCTGTTTTTT.

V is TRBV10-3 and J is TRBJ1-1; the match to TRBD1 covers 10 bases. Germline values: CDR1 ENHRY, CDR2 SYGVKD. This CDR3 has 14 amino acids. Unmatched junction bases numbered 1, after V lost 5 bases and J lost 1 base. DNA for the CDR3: TGTGCCATCAGTTGGGACAGGGGGAACACTGAAGCTTTCTTT. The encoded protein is CAISWDRGNTEAFF.

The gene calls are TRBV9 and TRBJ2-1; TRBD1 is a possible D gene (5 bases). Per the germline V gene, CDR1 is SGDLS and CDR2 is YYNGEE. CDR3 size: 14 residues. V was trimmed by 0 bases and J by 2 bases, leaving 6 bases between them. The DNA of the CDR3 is TGTGCCAGCAGCGTAGGGGGCCCCTACAATGAGCAGTTCTTC. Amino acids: CASSVGGPYNEQFF.